Reported below is one T cell receptor (beta chain). Its antigen is still unknown. This sample is part of a study of PD-1 blockade in classical Hodgkin lymphoma. Whole-study results and caveats: CD4+ TCR diversity, unlike CD8+, climbed significantly by C4D1. Baseline diversity resembling that of newly diagnosed patients was seen in complete responders.

With no exception, relapse followed autologous stem cell transplantation in all patients, and brentuximab vedotin exposure varied. Reported best responses ranged across complete response, partial response or progressive disease. Here immunoSEQ multiplex PCR was the method, and the copy in TCRdb shows in-frame clones only, minus some. The top ten clones hold about 51% of a sample with around 4,000 clones, about 71% of them seen once. Specimen: peripheral blood mononuclear cells (PBMCs), collected at baseline. This sequence was found in a human donor with classical Hodgkin lymphoma.

CDR3 bases: TGCGCCAGCCAGTCATCAGGACTCCCATACAATGAGCAGTTCTTC. Amino acid sequence: CASQSSGLPYNEQFF. The chain employs TRBV10-2 and TRBJ2-1; TRBD2 might be the D (5 bases). The CDR3 is 15 amino acids. Germline lookup yields CDR1 WSHSY and CDR2 SAAADI. The V end lost 8 bases, the J end lost 4 bases, and 18 bases lay between the germline ends.